The rows below give T cell receptor beta chains drawn from one sample of a study of blood T cell repertoires in COVID-19. Sequencing was performed with immunoSEQ multiplex PCR; in TCRdb, only in-frame clones are kept and a portion is missing. Of over 110,000 clones listed, 80% to 85% are singletons. The sequencing input was peripheral blood. These receptors were obtained from a human donor in a cohort sampled during active COVID-19. CDR3s include the opening cysteine and the closing phenylalanine or tryptophan. A D gene is named only where the DNA matches it firmly. A row's size may be missing; if present it is once, few, many or a size class.

v_gene	d_gene	abundance	j_gene	CDR3aa	CDR3nt
TRBV2	NA	NA	TRBJ1-4	CATTGSNEKLFF	TGTGCCACCACAGGGTCTAATGAAAAACTGTTTTTT
TRBV15	TRBD1	NA	TRBJ2-7	CATSRLTGGPYEQYF	TGTGCCACCAGCAGATTGACAGGGGGCCCCTACGAGCAGTACTTC
TRBV29-1	NA	NA	TRBJ2-2	CSVSVGANTGELFF	TGCAGCGTTTCCGTGGGCGCGAACACCGGGGAGCTGTTTTTT
TRBV4-1	NA	NA	TRBJ2-7	CASSKNTGIYEQYF	TGCGCCAGCAGCAAGAATACAGGGATCTACGAGCAGTACTTC
TRBV11-2	NA	NA	TRBJ2-7	CASSLGSRFYEQYF	TGTGCCAGCAGCTTAGGTTCTAGATTCTACGAGCAGTACTTC
TRBV5-6	TRBD1	few	TRBJ2-3	CASSLLGQGAGDTQYF	TGTGCCAGCAGCTTGTTGGGGCAGGGGGCCGGGGATACGCAGTATTTT
TRBV7-2	NA	NA	TRBJ1-5	CASSLSGLQPQHF	TGTGCCAGCAGCTTAAGTGGACTTCAGCCCCAGCATTTT
TRBV5-8	NA	NA	TRBJ1-1	CASSFVPRGLSMNTEAFF	TGTGCCAGCAGCTTTGTCCCCAGGGGTTTAAGTATGAACACTGAAGCTTTCTTT
TRBV6-5	NA	many	TRBJ1-5	CASSYELNQPQHF	TGTGCCAGCAGTTACGAGTTAAATCAGCCCCAGCATTTT
TRBV28	TRBD1	NA	TRBJ1-2	CASSLHTGGAYGYTF	TGTGCCAGCAGTTTACATACAGGGGGCGCGTATGGCTACACCTTC
TRBV5-1	TRBD2	few	TRBJ2-3	CASSRGLDGTTDTQYF	TGCGCCAGCAGCCGGGGACTAGACGGCACCACAGATACGCAGTATTTT
TRBV7-3	TRBD2	few	TRBJ2-7	CASSLSPGSGGEQYF	TGTGCCAGCAGCTTAAGCCCCGGGTCGGGAGGGGAGCAGTACTTC
TRBV19	NA	NA	TRBJ1-5	CASSDSSNNQPQHF	TGTGCCAGTAGTGACAGTTCGAACAATCAGCCCCAGCATTTT
TRBV6-1	TRBD1	NA	TRBJ2-7	CASSERQGATYEQYF	TGTGCCAGCAGTGAACGGCAGGGGGCGACCTACGAGCAGTACTTC
TRBV19	NA	NA	TRBJ2-7	CASSPKGGHYEQYF	TGTGCCAGTAGTCCTAAGGGGGGGCACTACGAGCAGTACTTC
TRBV7-9	NA	NA	TRBJ2-5	CASSLAGIGGTQYF	TGTGCCAGCAGCTTAGCGGGGATAGGGGGGACCCAGTACTTC
TRBV6-5	NA	NA	TRBJ1-6	CASSTTGTYNSPLHF	TGTGCCAGCAGTACGACAGGCACCTATAATTCACCCCTCCACTTT
TRBV2	NA	NA	TRBJ2-7	CASSEVARHEQYF	TGTGCCAGCAGTGAAGTAGCACGGCACGAGCAGTACTTC
TRBV28	TRBD2	NA	TRBJ2-7	CASSLGGPASGRFYEQYF	TGTGCCAGCAGTTTAGGGGGGCCCGCTAGCGGGAGGTTCTACGAGCAGTACTTC
TRBV4-2	NA	NA	TRBJ2-1	CASSPRLGLDEQFF	TGTGCCAGCAGCCCCAGACTAGGACTCGATGAGCAGTTCTTC
TRBV21-1	NA	NA	TRBJ2-2	CASGRVHQFILGELFF	TGTGCCAGCGGGAGGGTACATCAATTTATCCTCGGGGAGCTGTTTTTT
TRBV7-9	TRBD2	NA	TRBJ2-3	CASSLGLAGAPDTQYF	TGTGCCAGCAGCTTAGGGCTAGCGGGAGCTCCAGATACGCAGTATTTT
TRBV9	TRBD1	NA	TRBJ2-3	CASSVWTGGPADTQYF	TGTGCCAGCAGCGTTTGGACAGGGGGCCCCGCAGATACGCAGTATTTT
TRBV11-3	NA	NA	TRBJ1-2	CASSLFPQGNYGYTF	TGTGCCAGCAGCTTGTTCCCACAGGGAAACTATGGCTACACCTTC
TRBV27	NA	NA	TRBJ1-2	CASSEVAVTANYGYTF	TGTGCCAGCAGTGAAGTGGCAGTAACAGCTAACTATGGCTACACCTTC
TRBV24-1	TRBD2	NA	TRBJ2-1	CATSDPGLAGANEQFF	TGTGCCACCAGTGATCCTGGACTAGCGGGAGCCAATGAGCAGTTCTTC